The T cell receptor (beta chain) described here comes from a study of cytomegalovirus exposure and HLA in healthy donors. About this clone: The antigen remains unidentified.

Whole-study results and caveats: According to the study, some 160 TCR beta chains were cytomegalovirus-associated.

The PCR was carried out with 60 Vbeta primers and 13 Jbeta primers. The repertoire was sequenced with immunoSEQ multiplex PCR; TCRdb's copy has only in-frame clones and lacks some. The sample includes approximately 180,000 clones, approximately 78% seen only once; the top ten take around 1.7%. Sequenced sample: PBMCs. The TCR originated in a woman between 18 and 30 years old in good health and CMV-seronegative.

The CDR3 region has the DNA TGCGCCAGCAGCTTGGCTAGCGCGGAAGATACGCAGTATTTT. Its translation is CASSLASAEDTQYF. The chain uses TRBV5-1 and TRBJ2-3, with TRBD2 as a possible D gene (6 bases). Per germline, CDR1 SGHRS and CDR2 YFSETQ. The CDR3 sequence is 14 residues long. Trimming cost V 0 bases and J 5 bases, with 10 bases left between them.